This T cell receptor beta chain emerged from a study of T cell repertoires in cytomegalovirus infection. At the level of the study: Both CMV infection and a matching HLA type were indicated by public TCR beta signatures.

Looked up from germline, CDR1 is SGHVS and CDR2 is FQNEAQ. The CDR3 totals 15 residues. This clonotype has ten or more counts. Its matching antigen is unknown. One end of the junction does not line up with germline, which may come from a read error. Study outcomes and limitations: Carriers of CMV plus the relevant HLA were identified by cumulative public TCR beta family frequency. Clonotype analysis showed dominance of the ex vivo response by HLA-C-restricted CMV-specific TCR beta clonotypes.

From the reads, TCRdb called clonotypes with MiXCR, one entry per CDR3 protein. The sample has hundreds of thousands of distinct CDR3 sequences; roughly 30% are singletons. The chain combines TRBV7-8 with TRBJ1-6, with D possibly TRBD1 on 5 matching bases. The receptor's source is a human donor in good health (CMV status not recorded). Some clones in this sample may be carry-over from other donors' samples. The sample was cultured PBMCs, taken from culture after CMV antigen stimulation. Here the CDR3 reads CASSLAGTENSPLHF. As DNA, the CDR3 is TGTGCCAGCAGCCTAGCCGGGACCGAAAATTCACCCCTCCACTTT.